A selection of T cell receptor beta chains follows, all from one sample in a study of blood T cell repertoires in COVID-19. Profiled with immunoSEQ multiplex PCR; TCRdb holds only in-frame clones, not every one. The sample includes 150,000 to 180,000 clones, under 85% of them seen just once. Material: peripheral blood. The receptors originated from a man aged 55-75 years with COVID-19, enrolled during active disease. Both conserved end residues are part of each CDR3. A D gene is named only where the DNA matches it firmly. Size is omitted from some rows. Given values are once, few, many or a class for expanded clones.

>TRBD1|15|TRBV6-2/TRBV6-3|TRBJ2-1|NA
CASSYRQGAWNEQFF
TGTGCCAGCAGTTACAGACAGGGGGCTTGGAATGAGCAGTTCTTC
>TRBD1|14|TRBV6-5|TRBJ1-3|NA
CAGSRDRSGNTIYF
TGTGCCGGATCCCGGGACAGGTCTGGAAACACCATATATTTT
>NA|12|TRBV19|TRBJ1-5|NA
CASGQGNQPQHF
TGTGCCAGTGGTCAGGGAAATCAGCCCCAGCATTTT
>NA|13|TRBV7-3|TRBJ2-7|NA
CASSLLPTYEQYF
TGTGCCAGCAGCCTCCTACCAACCTACGAGCAGTACTTC
>TRBD1|15|TRBV15|TRBJ2-5|NA
CATSFRTGTQETQYF
TGTGCCACCAGCTTTCGGACAGGGACCCAAGAGACCCAGTACTTC
>NA|14|TRBV29-1|TRBJ1-1|NA
CSVDSVLMNTEAFF
TGCAGCGTTGATTCAGTCCTGATGAACACTGAAGCTTTCTTT
>NA|15|TRBV2|TRBJ1-5|NA
CASSDPGRGGQPQHF
TGTGCCAGCAGTGACCCCGGGAGGGGTGGACAGCCCCAGCATTTT
>TRBD1|15|TRBV6-6|TRBJ2-7|NA
CASSRTGKGSYEQYF
TGTGCCAGCAGTAGGACAGGGAAAGGATCCTACGAGCAGTACTTC
>NA|10|TRBV6-5|TRBJ1-5|NA
CASSYQPQHF
TGTGCCAGCAGCTATCAGCCCCAGCATTTT
>NA|14|TRBV4-1|TRBJ2-2|NA
CASRKPQDTGELFF
TGCGCCAGCAGAAAACCGCAGGACACCGGGGAGCTGTTTTTT
>TRBD2|16|TRBV7-9|TRBJ2-1|NA
CASSLSLAGLYNEQFF
TGTGCCAGCAGCTTGAGTCTAGCGGGGCTTTACAATGAGCAGTTCTTC
>NA|14|TRBV5-1|TRBJ1-1|NA
CASSTGGGETEAFF
TGCGCCAGCAGCACCGGGGGGGGCGAAACTGAAGCTTTCTTT
>TRBD1|14|TRBV15|TRBJ1-5|NA
CATSRDRGYQPQHF
TGTGCCACCAGCAGAGACAGGGGGTATCAGCCCCAGCATTTT
>TRBD1|14|TRBV11-2|TRBJ1-4|few
CASSSLTGQLRLFF
TGTGCCAGCAGCTCCCTAACGGGACAGCTTAGACTGTTTTTT
>TRBD1|16|TRBV6-1|TRBJ1-1|NA
CASSQGTGGARTEAFF
TGTGCCAGCAGTCAAGGGACAGGGGGCGCAAGGACTGAAGCTTTCTTT
>TRBD1|13|TRBV6-5|TRBJ1-2|NA
CASRPGQVYGYTF
TGTGCCAGCAGACCCGGACAGGTCTATGGCTACACCTTC
>NA|13|TRBV7-3|TRBJ2-5|NA
CASSPGVSETQYF
TGTGCCAGCAGCCCGGGTGTTTCAGAGACCCAGTACTTC
>NA|16|TRBV6-2/TRBV6-3|TRBJ1-2|NA
CASSYGSGSPNYGYTF
TGTGCCAGCAGTTACGGCTCGGGATCCCCTAACTATGGCTACACCTTC
>TRBD1|15|TRBV7-8|TRBJ1-2|NA
CASSFTGAILVGYTF
TGTGCCAGCAGCTTTACAGGGGCCATCCTCGTTGGCTACACCTTC
>NA|16|TRBV19|TRBJ1-2|few
CASSILGAGGNYGYTF
TGTGCCAGTAGTATTTTAGGGGCCGGCGGAAACTATGGCTACACCTTC
>NA|15|TRBV7-2|TRBJ1-4|NA
CASSLAGTSNEKLFF
TGTGCCAGCAGCTTAGCGGGGACTTCTAATGAAAAACTGTTTTTT
>NA|13|TRBV19|TRBJ1-3|NA
CASSLDSRNTIYF
TGTGCCAGTAGTTTGGACAGTCGAAACACCATATATTTT
>NA|13|TRBV11-3|TRBJ2-5|once
CASSSGGMETQYF
TGTGCCAGCAGCTCAGGGGGGATGGAGACCCAGTACTTC
>TRBD1|14|TRBV5-6|TRBJ2-5|NA
CASRARQGRETQYF
TGTGCCAGCAGGGCACGACAGGGCCGGGAGACCCAGTACTTC
>TRBD2|14|TRBV6-5|TRBJ2-5|NA
CASIGLAGAETQYF
TGTGCCAGCATCGGACTAGCGGGAGCCGAGACCCAGTACTTC
>NA|15|TRBV7-8|TRBJ1-3|NA
CASSSRGGGGNTIYF
TGTGCCAGCAGCTCCAGGGGTGGGGGTGGAAACACCATATATTTT